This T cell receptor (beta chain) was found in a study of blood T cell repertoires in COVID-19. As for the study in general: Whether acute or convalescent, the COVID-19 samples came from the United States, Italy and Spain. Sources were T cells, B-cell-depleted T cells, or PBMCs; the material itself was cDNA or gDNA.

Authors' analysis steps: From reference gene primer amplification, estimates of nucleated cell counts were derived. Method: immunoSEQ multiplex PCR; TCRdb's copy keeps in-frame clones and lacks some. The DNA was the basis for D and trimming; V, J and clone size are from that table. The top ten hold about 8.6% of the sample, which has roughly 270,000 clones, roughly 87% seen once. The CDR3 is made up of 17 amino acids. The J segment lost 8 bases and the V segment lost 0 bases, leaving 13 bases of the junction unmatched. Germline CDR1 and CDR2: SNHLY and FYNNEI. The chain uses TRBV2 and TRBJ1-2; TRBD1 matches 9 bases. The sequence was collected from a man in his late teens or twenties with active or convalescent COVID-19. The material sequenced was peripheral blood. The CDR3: CASSEAHPQQGAKGYTF. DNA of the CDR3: TGTGCCAGCAGTGAAGCGCACCCCCAACAGGGGGCAAAAGGCTACACCTTC.